The T cell receptor beta chain under discussion was sequenced for a study of blood T cell repertoires in COVID-19 (dated by TCRdb to the early 2020s). Background on the whole study: Samples from collaborators originated in the United States, Italy and Spain and spanned both the acute and convalescent phases of COVID-19. The material from the prospective study consisted of cDNA or gDNA derived from T cells, B-cell-depleted T cells, or PBMCs. The dataset comprised deeply sampled blood TCRbeta repertoires from subjects exposed to, actively infected with, or recovered from COVID-19. A freely available public database, intended as a resource for researchers studying the immune response to SARS-CoV-2, is where the repertoires were released. Samples came from the ongoing ImmuneRACE study (first 160 participants) plus 1,254 subjects from 6 global collaborators. Sample metadata almost always included a de-identified subject ID, COVID-19 status, age in years and sex. Where available, HLA class I and class II types were taken from metadata supplied by the sample provider and were not determined by assay-based typing.

The immunoSEQ Assay, a bias-controlled multiplex PCR, was used to amplify TCRbeta CDR3 regions from genomic DNA. The published analysis was carried out like this. Nucleated cell counts per sample were estimated from amplification of reference gene primers within the assay. To quantify the absolute abundance of each unique TCRbeta CDR3 rearrangement, sequence reads were collapsed and filtered. For each sample, productive Simpson clonality was calculated as the square root of Simpson's diversity index over productive rearrangements. TCRdb obtained this table from immuneACCESS and retained in-frame rearrangements with V and J assigned. These tables miss some clones; where compared with another copy, unresolved V genes account for less than half of the shortfall, and the remainder is unexplained. That table supplies the V and J calls and clone size; D and trimming were determined from the DNA. The sample contains approximately 280,000 clones, around 91% of them found a single time. The ten largest clones represent roughly an eighth of the sample.

The research as a whole found: The quantity of clinical and demographic metadata differed by source and by participant and was supplied without curation.

Clipping removes 4 bases from V and 2 bases from J, with 7 as the unmatched junction base count. The CDR3 holds 15 amino acids from the cysteine to the phenylalanine. CDR3 DNA is the only sequence kept; it has 45 bases, read in frame from the first base. The germline V gene sets CDR1 to SGHTS and CDR2 to YDEGEE. On this clone itself: What this receptor recognizes is not known. No quality values exist for individual bases; no much larger clone is one base distant.

Each collaborating institution followed its own protocols to collect whole blood in K2EDTA tubes. For TCRbeta analysis, collaborators shipped samples in one of three forms: frozen whole blood, isolated PBMCs, or DNA extracted from either of those sample types. The sample was peripheral blood. The TCR was taken from a woman aged 60-70 years with acute or convalescent COVID-19. Recombination connected TRBV5-8 to TRBJ2-3, with 7 middle bases fitting TRBD1. At the DNA level, the sequence is TGTGCCAGCAGCCCGACAGGGCTCGTCACAGATACGCAGTATTTT. This sequence encodes CASSPTGLVTDTQYF.